The T cell receptor (beta chain) under discussion was sequenced for a study of a mutant IDH1 vaccine in newly diagnosed glioma. The time point is: week 47, end of study. Topical imiquimod accompanied each vaccine dose, which consisted of 300 ug of mutant IDH1 20-mer peptide. On this clone: Its antigen remains unidentified.

Profiling relied on immunoSEQ multiplex PCR, and the TCRdb table lists in-frame clones only, not all of them. The sample has some 56,000 clones, about 80% seen once. The receptor was isolated from a man aged 45-65 years with glioma. The sequenced sample was PBMCs, obtained from a glioma patient whose treatment included an IDH1 peptide vaccine.

The CDR3 protein is CASSLSSYEQYF. The CDR3 bases are TGTGCCAGCAGCCTGAGCTCCTACGAGCAGTACTTC. The genes are TRBV5-6 and TRBJ2-7; the D is unclear. The CDR3 runs 12 residues. The V end was cut by 4 bases, the J end by 0 bases, with 5 bases between. Germline V gene sequence: CDR1 SGHDT, CDR2 YYEEEE.